Given below is one T cell receptor (beta chain) in context. After 5'RACE with constant-segment primers, TCR alpha and TCR beta cDNA libraries carrying sample barcodes and UMIs were obtained. From the 5' RACE reads, TCRdb called clonotypes with MiXCR, one entry per CDR3 protein. This sample has about 210,000 distinct CDR3 sequences, with 27% found just once. CDR1 DFQATT and CDR2 SNEGSKA come from the germline V gene (reference sequence). This CDR3 region has 16 residues. V was pared by 5 bases and J by 4 bases, with 15 bases of the junction left unmatched. The data originate from a study of T-cell memory formation after mild COVID-19.

Sequenced: PBMCs or a T cell subset sorted from them (not recorded which). The genes are TRBV20-1 and TRBJ1-1, with 8 bases fitting TRBD1. The sequence was obtained from an adult woman who had mild COVID-19 (a few samples of this study predate the infection). Cell type and time point are not known. CDR3 amino acids: CSAHDRGKRLSTEAFF. The DNA of the CDR3 is TGCAGTGCTCATGACAGGGGTAAACGGTTGAGCACTGAAGCTTTCTTT.